This section outlines one T cell receptor beta chain sequence together with its context. Its antigen is not identified. The data were taken from a study of cytomegalovirus exposure and HLA in healthy donors. Notes on the study in general: The classifier reportedly diagnosed cytomegalovirus status with high sensitivity and specificity. The investigators catalogued 160 or so TCR beta chains as cytomegalovirus-associated. Some public TCRs appeared in many individuals, while most sequences were rare.

Sequencing used immunoSEQ multiplex PCR; TCRdb keeps in-frame clones, though not all of them. Of about 190,000 clones in the sample, roughly 88% are singletons; the top ten hold about 1.6%. This CDR3 is built from 21 residues. Germline V gives CDR1 SGHRS, CDR2 YFSETQ. Trimming cost V 2 bases and J 0 bases; bases outside gene matches: 22. The sample comprised PBMCs. The chain recombines TRBV5-1 with TRBJ2-7; 8 bases match TRBD2. This receptor was obtained from a woman aged 18 to 35 in good health and CMV-seronegative. This CDR3 is CASSLLLISGSGTRGSYEQYF. In DNA form, the CDR3 reads TGCGCCAGCAGCTTATTACTTATCAGCGGGAGTGGGACTCGAGGCTCCTACGAGCAGTACTTC.